This is a list of T cell receptor beta chains from one sample in a study of blood T cells in healthy people across ages. TCRdb ran MiXCR on the 5' RACE reads and lists one entry per CDR3 protein. The table has some 920,000 distinct CDR3 sequences, about 53% seen once. Source material: blood. Every receptor here comes from a woman aged 60 to 75 in good health. Each CDR3 is given with its conserved first and last residue. Fields, in order: D gene, J gene, V gene, CDR3 protein. D genes are given only for firm matches.

- | TRBJ2-3 | TRBV7-2 | CASSLAPDTQYF
- | TRBJ1-6 | TRBV12-3/TRBV12-4 | CASSLSKNSPLHF
TRBD2 | TRBJ2-7 | TRBV3-1 | CASSQQRAGPYEQYF
- | TRBJ2-5 | TRBV28 | CATQAAGASGETQYF
- | - | TRBV15 | CATSRDTASPTYEQYF
TRBD1 | TRBJ2-4 | TRBV6-5 | CASRGQENIQYF
- | TRBJ1-6 | TRBV10-1 | CASTGEDNSPLHF
TRBD2 | TRBJ2-5 | TRBV2 | CASSETEREAQYF
- | TRBJ2-5 | TRBV4-3 | CASSLRPRGTRGETQYF
- | TRBJ2-7 | TRBV5-1 | CASHSRNSRGEQYF
- | TRBJ2-3 | TRBV5-1 | CASSLAADTQYF
TRBD2 | TRBJ2-1 | TRBV2 | CASRAAGSSYNGQFF
- | TRBJ2-5 | TRBV7-2 | CASSSPTKTQYF
TRBD1 | TRBJ2-7 | TRBV14 | CASSPTGSGNEQYF
- | TRBJ1-2 | TRBV20-1 | CSARDPSSRRGANYGYTF
- | TRBJ2-1 | TRBV6-1 | CASSDPGRNNEQFF
TRBD2 | TRBJ2-7 | TRBV12-3/TRBV12-4 | CTSSFGAGSYEQYF
TRBD1 | TRBJ2-1 | TRBV24-1 | CATGIRDRVFNEQFF
- | TRBJ1-2 | TRBV6-5 | CASSFRQETYGYTF
- | TRBJ2-1 | TRBV4-2 | CASSQSRRGGQLRDNEQFF
TRBD1 | TRBJ2-3 | TRBV9 | CASSPRTGSQDTQYF
- | TRBJ2-4 | TRBV7-9 | CASSRIHYGQYF
TRBD2 | - | TRBV6-5 | CASSYSTLAGVQVDEQYF
- | TRBJ1-4 | TRBV5-1 | CASSLSPEWANEKLFF
TRBD2 | TRBJ2-7 | TRBV29-1 | CSVEGLAGAIYEQYF
- | TRBJ1-1 | TRBV7-2 | CASSLGRRPMNTEAFF
TRBD2 | - | TRBV20-1 | CSAPEAGVIEQYF
- | TRBJ2-3 | TRBV7-3 | CASSYRTTSPDTQYF
TRBD2 | TRBJ2-3 | TRBV7-9 | CASSLGLAGGPTDTQYF
TRBD2 | TRBJ2-2 | TRBV12-3/TRBV12-4 | CATQWGGDTGELFF
- | TRBJ2-3 | TRBV4-2 | CASSRSSVAVTDTQYF
- | TRBJ2-1 | TRBV18 | CASPPGAGIAEQFF
- | TRBJ2-3 | TRBV6-1 | CASSERSREFPYF
- | - | TRBV12-3/TRBV12-4 | CASIFDDFIEQYF
- | TRBJ2-5 | TRBV20-1 | CSARLGWETQYF
TRBD1 | TRBJ2-1 | TRBV11-2 | CASSFRGTGPYNEQFF
- | TRBJ2-7 | TRBV7-3 | CASSLTGGADEQYF